Each of the 10 T cell receptor beta chains below was sequenced from the same sample in a study of T cells in Graves' hyperthyroidism and ophthalmopathy. Amplified regions were TCR beta CDR3 sequences from RNA transcripts. An initial round of RT-PCR targeting the TCR CDR3 relied on the HTBI primer set. One entry per CDR3 protein results from TCRdb running MiXCR on the multiplex PCR reads. The table records roughly 700,000 distinct CDR3 sequences, 13% to 15% of them present only once. The sample was blood. The receptors were gathered from a woman aged 18-29 years with Graves' hyperthyroidism.

The sample holds many counts of this clonotype. This chain joins TRBV20-1 and TRBJ2-7; no firm D call. CDR1 is DFQATT, CDR2 SNEGSKA, per germline (reference sequence). CDR3 size: 15 residues. V was shortened by 4 bases and J by 0 bases, with 16 bases between the two germline ends. CDR3 protein: CSAKNPRSSSYEQYF. CDR3 in DNA: TGCAGTGCTAAGAACCCGCGCTCCAGCTCCTACGAGCAGTACTTC.

In its sample, this clonotype was seen once. A clone one base away is much larger, so this may be a read error. V gene TRBV30 combines with J gene TRBJ1-2; 11 positions match TRBD1. The CDR3 runs 15 residues. CDR1 and CDR2 from the germline V gene are GTSNPN and SVGIG (reference sequence). The junction had 9 bases not matched to a gene; V was cut back by 7 bases and J by 2 bases. The CDR3 DNA sequence: TGTGCCTCTATCGGGACAGGGGGTCCCAACTATGGCTACACCTTC. Protein sequence: CASIGTGGPNYGYTF.

This clonotype has at least ten counts. For the CDR3, the DNA is TGTGCCAGCAGTGAAAGGGGAGGAGAACTTAACTCTGGAAACACCATATATTTT. This encodes CASSERGGELNSGNTIYF. This rearrangement joins TRBV2 to TRBJ1-3, with D tentatively TRBD1 (5 bases). The CDR3 consists of 18 residues. Trimming stripped 2 bases from V and 0 bases from J, with 17 bases between. Per germline, CDR1 SNHLY and CDR2 FYNNEI.

The chain couples TRBV5-1 to TRBJ2-7; 7 bases align to TRBD2. The V gene end was trimmed by 4 bases and the J gene end by 2 bases; junction bases not matched to a gene: 9. Germline V gives CDR1 SGHRS, CDR2 YFSETQ. The CDR3 has 15 residues. This chain's CDR3 is CASSVTSAITYEQYF. Written as DNA, the CDR3 is TGCGCCAGCAGCGTCACTAGCGCGATAACCTACGAGCAGTACTTC.

This clonotype was counted at least ten times. The CDR3 here is CASSRRGWGYEQYF. DNA of the CDR3: TGTGCCAGCAGCCGACGGGGTTGGGGGTACGAGCAGTACTTC. The chain uses TRBV11-2 and TRBJ2-7; TRBD1 or TRBD2 may be the D gene (5 bases each). There are 14 residues in the CDR3. V shed 5 bases and J shed 4 bases, with 15 bases lying between them. In germline, CDR1 is SGHAT, CDR2 FQNNGV.

The chain couples TRBV6-1 to TRBJ2-2, with D unresolved. The germline V and J ends were trimmed by 7 bases and 4 bases, with 7 bases remaining between them. Germline lookup yields CDR1 MNHNS and CDR2 SASEGT. The CDR3 loop spans 12 amino acids. CDR3 nucleotide sequence: TGTGCCAGCAATGGCGTCACCGGGGAGCTGTTTTTT. This gives the protein CASNGVTGELFF.

In its sample, this clonotype was seen a few times. The CDR3 sequence is CASNYLGVGTNAEYF. In nucleotides, the CDR3 is TGTGCCAGCAACTACCTGGGGGTAGGGACCAACGCGGAGTACTTC. V and J are TRBV6-1 and TRBJ2-7; D may match TRBD1 or TRBD2 (5 bases each). Trimming took 7 bases from V and 11 from J, leaving 27 bases between them. Per the germline V gene, CDR1 is MNHNS and CDR2 is SASEGT. This CDR3 has 15 residues.

The rearrangement joins TRBV9 to TRBJ1-3, with D unresolved. This CDR3 has 16 amino acids. CDR1 SGDLS and CDR2 YYNGEE come from the germline V gene. Trimming cost V 6 bases and J 0 bases, with 16 bases left between them. The CDR3 DNA reads as TGTGCCAGCAACTCGCCGGGAGGCAACTCTGGAAACACCATATATTTT. Encoded protein: CASNSPGGNSGNTIYF.

A few counts support this clonotype. The chain links TRBV27 to TRBJ1-6; 7 bases align to TRBD1. Trimming removed 5 bases from V and 7 bases from J; junction bases left unmatched: 14. The length of the CDR3 is 17 residues. Germline V gene data show CDR1 as MNHEY and CDR2 as SMNVEV (reference sequence). DNA for the CDR3: TGTGCCAGCAGTCCCCTATCGGTCAGGGGGAAAAATTCACCCCTCCACTTT. Translation gives CASSPLSVRGKNSPLHF.

This clonotype was picked up a small number of times. The chain recombines TRBV7-9 with TRBJ2-7, with a tentative D call TRBD2 (6 bases). The CDR3 has 13 amino acids. V gave up 6 bases and J gave up 8 bases, with 17 bases separating them. The germline CDR1 and CDR2 sequences are SEHNR and FQNEAQ (reference sequence). CDR3: CASREGLQGKQYF. The CDR3 DNA follows: TGTGCCAGCAGGGAGGGGCTCCAAGGGAAGCAGTACTTC.